This T cell receptor (beta chain) was captured in a study of blood T cell repertoires in COVID-19. Study-level information: Whether acute or convalescent, the COVID-19 samples came from the United States, Italy and Spain. T cells, B-cell-depleted T cells, or PBMCs supplied cDNA or gDNA.

Looked up from germline, CDR1 is MNHEY and CDR2 is SVGEGT. J gave up 5 bases and V 3 bases, and 4 bases lay outside the gene matches. The CDR3 sequence is 14 residues long. Authors' processing steps: Quantification of nucleated cells was approximated via reference gene primer amplification. This table comes from immunoSEQ multiplex PCR, and its TCRdb copy is limited to in-frame clones, with some not included. V, J and clone size reflect that table, while D and trimming were determined from the DNA. This sample has 55,000 to 75,000 clones, with around 77% found just once. This clonotype was sampled from a human donor in a cohort sampled during active COVID-19. The material sequenced was peripheral blood. The J gene is TRBJ2-1, the V gene TRBV6-2 or TRBV6-3, with 7 bases lining up with TRBD2. The CDR3 DNA sequence: TGTGCCAGCAGTTATTTCGGGACTAACAATGAGCAGTTCTTC. Translating it yields CASSYFGTNNEQFF.